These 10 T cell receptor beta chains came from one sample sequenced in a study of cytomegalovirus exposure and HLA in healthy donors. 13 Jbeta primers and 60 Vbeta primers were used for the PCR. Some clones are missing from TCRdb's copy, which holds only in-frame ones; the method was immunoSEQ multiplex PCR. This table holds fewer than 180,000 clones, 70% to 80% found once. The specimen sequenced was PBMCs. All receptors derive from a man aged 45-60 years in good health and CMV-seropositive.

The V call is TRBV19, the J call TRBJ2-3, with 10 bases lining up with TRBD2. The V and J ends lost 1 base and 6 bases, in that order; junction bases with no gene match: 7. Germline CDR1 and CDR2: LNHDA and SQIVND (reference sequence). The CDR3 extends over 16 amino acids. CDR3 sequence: CASSIVSSGSFDTQYF. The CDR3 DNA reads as TGTGCCAGTAGTATAGTTTCTAGCGGGAGCTTCGATACGCAGTATTTT.

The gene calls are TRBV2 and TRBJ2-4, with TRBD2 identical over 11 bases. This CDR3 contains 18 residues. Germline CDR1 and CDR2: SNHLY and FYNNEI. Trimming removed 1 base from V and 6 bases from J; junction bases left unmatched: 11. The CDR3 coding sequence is TGTGCCAGCAGTGAAGAAGCGGCGCTAGCGGGAGGAACAAACATTCAGTACTTC. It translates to CASSEEAALAGGTNIQYF.

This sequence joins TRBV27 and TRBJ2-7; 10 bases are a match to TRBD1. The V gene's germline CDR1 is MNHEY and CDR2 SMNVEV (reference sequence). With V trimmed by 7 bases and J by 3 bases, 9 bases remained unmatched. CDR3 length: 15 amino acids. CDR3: CASTKPRDRGYEQYF. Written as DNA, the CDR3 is TGTGCCAGCACCAAACCTAGGGACAGGGGCTACGAGCAGTACTTC.

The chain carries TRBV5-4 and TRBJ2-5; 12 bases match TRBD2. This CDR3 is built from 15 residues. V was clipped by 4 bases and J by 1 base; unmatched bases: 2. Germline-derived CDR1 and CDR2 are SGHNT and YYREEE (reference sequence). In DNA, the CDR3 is TGTGCCAGCAGCGGGACTAGCGGGCCCCAAGAGACCCAGTACTTC. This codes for CASSGTSGPQETQYF.

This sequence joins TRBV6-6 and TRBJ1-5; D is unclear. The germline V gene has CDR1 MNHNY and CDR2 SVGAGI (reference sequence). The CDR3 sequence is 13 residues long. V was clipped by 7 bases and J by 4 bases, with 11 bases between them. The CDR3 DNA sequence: TGTGCCAGCACCTTCCACAGTAATCAGCCCCAGCATTTT. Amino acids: CASTFHSNQPQHF.

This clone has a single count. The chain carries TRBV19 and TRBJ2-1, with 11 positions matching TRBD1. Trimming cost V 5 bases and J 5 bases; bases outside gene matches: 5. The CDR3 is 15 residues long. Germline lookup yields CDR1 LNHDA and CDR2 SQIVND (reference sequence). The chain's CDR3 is CASSPGDRGDNEQFF. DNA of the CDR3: TGTGCCAGTAGTCCAGGGGACAGGGGGGACAATGAGCAGTTCTTC.

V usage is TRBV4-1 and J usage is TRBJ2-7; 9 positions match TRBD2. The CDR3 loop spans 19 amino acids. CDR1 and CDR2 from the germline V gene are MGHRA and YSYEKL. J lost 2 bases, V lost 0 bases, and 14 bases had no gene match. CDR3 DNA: TGCGCCAGCAGCCAAGAAGGCGGGAGGGCCGTCGGTGAGGCCTACGAGCAGTACTTC. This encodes CASSQEGGRAVGEAYEQYF.

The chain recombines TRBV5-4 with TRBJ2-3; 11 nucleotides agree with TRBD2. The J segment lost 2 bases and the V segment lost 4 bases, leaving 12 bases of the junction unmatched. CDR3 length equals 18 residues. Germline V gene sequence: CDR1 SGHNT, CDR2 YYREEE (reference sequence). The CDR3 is CASSRSSGRPRDTDTQYF. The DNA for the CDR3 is TGTGCCAGCAGCCGCTCTAGCGGGAGGCCCCGGGACACAGATACGCAGTATTTT.

CDR3 sequence reads: CASSPTPGGGYEQYF. CDR3 bases: TGTGCCAGCAGCCCAACACCGGGGGGGGGTTACGAGCAGTACTTC. The genes are TRBV9 and TRBJ2-7, with 8 bases identical to TRBD2. V lost 4 bases to trimming and J lost 4 bases; unmatched junction nucleotides: 10. Looked up from germline, CDR1 is SGDLS and CDR2 is YYNGEE. The length of the CDR3 is 15 residues.

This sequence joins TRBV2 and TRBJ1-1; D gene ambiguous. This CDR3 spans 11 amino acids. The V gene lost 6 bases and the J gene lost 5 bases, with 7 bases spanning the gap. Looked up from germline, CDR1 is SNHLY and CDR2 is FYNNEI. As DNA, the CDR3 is TGTGCCAGCAGGTTCCTAACTGAAGCTTTCTTT. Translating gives CASRFLTEAFF.